This is a list of T cell receptor beta chains from one sample in a study of technical replicates of blood from a few donors. Clones were read by immunoSEQ multiplex PCR, and TCRdb kept only the in-frame ones, dropping some. The data contain tens of thousands of clones, around 97% of them singletons. The material sequenced was T cells isolated from PBMCs. Receptors originate from a human donor in good health. Both conserved end residues are part of each CDR3. Fields, in order: J gene, V gene, CDR3 protein.

J: TRBJ2-2
V: TRBV19
CDR3: CASTPGQTNTGELFF

J: TRBJ2-7
V: TRBV18
CDR3: CASSPGHILSYEQYF

J: TRBJ2-3
V: TRBV9
CDR3: CASSPPRRGGITDTQYF

J: TRBJ2-1
V: TRBV28
CDR3: CASIRQGVINEQFF

J: TRBJ1-2
V: TRBV29-1
CDR3: CSSFLTDGYTF

J: TRBJ1-5
V: TRBV19
CDR3: CASSMLAYSNQPQHF

J: TRBJ1-5
V: TRBV6-5
CDR3: CASSYSSLDQPQHF

J: TRBJ2-7
V: TRBV7-8
CDR3: CASSLGTSETGEQYF

J: TRBJ2-2
V: TRBV27
CDR3: CASSRDYETPRTGELFF

J: TRBJ2-1
V: TRBV4-2
CDR3: CASSSPAGNEQFF

J: TRBJ2-7
V: TRBV19
CDR3: CASSLDSPYEQYF

J: TRBJ2-7
V: TRBV27
CDR3: CASSFDRGREIYF

J: TRBJ2-1
V: TRBV5-1
CDR3: CASSPRPSVPIDNEQFF

J: TRBJ2-3
V: TRBV27
CDR3: CASSFQGAEDTQYF

J: TRBJ2-7
V: TRBV28
CDR3: CASSVGAIYEQYF

J: TRBJ2-2
V: TRBV11-3
CDR3: CASSRAGTETGELFF

J: TRBJ2-3
V: TRBV6-1
CDR3: CASTSPGQGAITQYF

J: TRBJ2-3
V: TRBV6-5
CDR3: CASSYSTSGSPDTQYF

J: TRBJ1-1
V: TRBV19
CDR3: CASSIGTLFF

J: TRBJ2-3
V: TRBV10-1
CDR3: CASSGSGSVTDTQYF

J: TRBJ1-2
V: TRBV19
CDR3: CASTLQGADYGYTF

J: TRBJ2-7
V: TRBV27
CDR3: CASSLWSGSSYEQYF

J: TRBJ1-2
V: TRBV4-1
CDR3: CASSRRNGDGYTF

J: TRBJ1-2
V: TRBV18
CDR3: CASSPAGQGGYTF

J: TRBJ2-2
V: TRBV11-3
CDR3: CASSLAGGNTGELFF

J: TRBJ2-7
V: TRBV6-6
CDR3: CASNLAGVGEYEQYF

J: TRBJ1-2
V: TRBV6-5
CDR3: CASSDGQGYGYTF

J: TRBJ2-1
V: TRBV9
CDR3: CASSVGYNNEQFF

J: TRBJ2-2
V: TRBV4-1
CDR3: CASKSVWGQRNTGELFF

J: TRBJ2-3
V: TRBV7-8
CDR3: CAIRLQGIDSTDTQYF

J: TRBJ2-1
V: TRBV7-6
CDR3: CASSLTVPLSSYNEQFF

J: TRBJ2-1
V: TRBV30
CDR3: CAWSATSGSFNEQFF

J: TRBJ2-1
V: TRBV5-5
CDR3: CASSLVWSNEQFF

J: TRBJ2-7
V: TRBV10-1
CDR3: CASSESTGLTYEQYF

J: TRBJ1-2
V: TRBV2
CDR3: CASVRQGAGYGYTF

J: TRBJ2-1
V: TRBV18
CDR3: CASRDNEQFF

J: TRBJ2-3
V: TRBV11-2
CDR3: CASSLDYTDTQYF

J: TRBJ2-2
V: TRBV7-2
CDR3: CASSLSRLAGSAGELFF

J: TRBJ2-2
V: TRBV19
CDR3: CASSPQLTGELFF

J: TRBJ2-2
V: TRBV4-1
CDR3: CASSLPMDSISGELFF

J: TRBJ2-6
V: TRBV5-1
CDR3: CASSSGHLSGANVLTF

J: TRBJ2-3
V: TRBV5-4
CDR3: CASRHYRGGTDTQYF